Listed below are T cell receptor beta chains from one sample, sequenced in a study of blood T cell repertoires in COVID-19. Repertoires were generated with immunoSEQ multiplex PCR, while TCRdb's copy carries only in-frame clones and drops some. The table records about 240,000 clones, approximately 90% of them present only once. Sequencing was performed on PBMCs or T cells enriched from blood (not recorded which). The receptors here all came from a man aged 40-55 years who had recovered from COVID-19. Each CDR3 is given without its conserved first and last residue.

v_call cdr3_aa
TRBV11-2 ASSRQGARTEAF
TRBV29-1 SPGTVGNTGELF
TRBV5-4 ASSLGLATTGELF
TRBV30 AWSAGRGANEKLF
TRBV9 ASSVAPTGGTDTQY
TRBV5-4 ASYGGLNYGYT
TRBV9 ASSVSSGGANYEQY
TRBV9 ASSTGLTGYEQY
TRBV2 ASRPGTGAYEQY
TRBV7-9 ASSLVTGNEKLF
TRBV13 ASSFRAGVRDRGRAEESPLH
TRBV5-8 ASSLGSGRYNEQF
TRBV7-6 ASSRRGTEGYT
TRBV5-1 ASSLVVRENTEAF
TRBV27 ASTTGQGTFYTEAF
TRBV4-3 ASSQSNRAGNTIY
TRBV11-2 ASSLNLAGGPQETQY
TRBV5-1 ASTRGTGAYEQY
TRBV7-9 ASSLRRVDGYT
TRBV11-2 ASSEAGTSGYTDTQY
TRBV7-2 ASSLAGGGGQPQH
TRBV10-3 AIRGVDEQY
TRBV6-1 ASSGGAGGQARQSYGYT
TRBV29-1 SVSSGFETQY
TRBV6-6 ASSQENDRGGDTEAF
TRBV19 ASSILVGDSPLH
TRBV7-3 ASSLRTVSNEKLF
TRBV15 ATSSPGLAGGVNTQY
TRBV2 VSSEAAGGTGATEAF
TRBV19 ASSIPPANQPQH
TRBV30 AWDADRQAF
TRBV11-2 ASSSQIGRWGTQETQY
TRBV5-1 ASSLDGQGSTDTQY
TRBV7-2 ASSLDRGPGEQY
TRBV5-1 ASSTGQGRDGYT
TRBV29-1 SVGQARETQY
TRBV19 ASSIGGLAGADTQY
TRBV27 ASSPLPGPDTGELF